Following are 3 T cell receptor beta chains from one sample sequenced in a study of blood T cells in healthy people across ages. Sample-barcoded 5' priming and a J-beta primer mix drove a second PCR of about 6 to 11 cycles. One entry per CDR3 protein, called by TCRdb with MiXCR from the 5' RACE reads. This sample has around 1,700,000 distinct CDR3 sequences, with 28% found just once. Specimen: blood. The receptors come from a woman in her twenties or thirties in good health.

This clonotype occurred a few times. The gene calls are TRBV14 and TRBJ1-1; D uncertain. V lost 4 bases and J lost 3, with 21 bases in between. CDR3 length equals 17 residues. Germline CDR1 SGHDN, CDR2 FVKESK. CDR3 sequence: CASSPGERSPADTEAFF. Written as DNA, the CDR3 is TGTGCCAGCAGCCCCGGCGAAAGGAGCCCCGCGGACACTGAAGCTTTCTTT.

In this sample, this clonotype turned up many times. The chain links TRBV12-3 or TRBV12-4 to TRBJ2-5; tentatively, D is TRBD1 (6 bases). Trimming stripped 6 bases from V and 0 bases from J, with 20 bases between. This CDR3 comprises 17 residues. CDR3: CASSSGPQRGYQETQYF. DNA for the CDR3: TGTGCCAGCAGCTCGGGACCCCAAAGGGGGTACCAAGAGACCCAGTACTTC.

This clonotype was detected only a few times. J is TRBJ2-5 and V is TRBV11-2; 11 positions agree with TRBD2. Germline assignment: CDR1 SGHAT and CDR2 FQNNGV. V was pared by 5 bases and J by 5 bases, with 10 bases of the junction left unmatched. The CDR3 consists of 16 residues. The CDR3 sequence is CASSTSSGGPVETQYF. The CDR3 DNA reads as TGTGCCAGCAGCACATCTAGCGGGGGGCCTGTGGAGACCCAGTACTTC.